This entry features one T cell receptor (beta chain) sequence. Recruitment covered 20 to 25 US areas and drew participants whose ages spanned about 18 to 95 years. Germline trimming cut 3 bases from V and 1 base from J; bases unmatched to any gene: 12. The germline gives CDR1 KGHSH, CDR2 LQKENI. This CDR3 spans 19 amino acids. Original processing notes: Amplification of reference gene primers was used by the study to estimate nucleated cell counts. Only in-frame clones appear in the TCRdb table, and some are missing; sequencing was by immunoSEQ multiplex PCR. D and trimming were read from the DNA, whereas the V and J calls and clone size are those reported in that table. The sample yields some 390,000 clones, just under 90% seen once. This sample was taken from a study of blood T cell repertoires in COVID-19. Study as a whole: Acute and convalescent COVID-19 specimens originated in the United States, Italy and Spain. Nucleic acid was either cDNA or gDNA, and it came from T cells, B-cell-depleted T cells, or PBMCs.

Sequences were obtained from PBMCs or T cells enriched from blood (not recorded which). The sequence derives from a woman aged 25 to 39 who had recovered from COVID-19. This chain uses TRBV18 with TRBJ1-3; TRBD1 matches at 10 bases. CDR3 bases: TGTGCCAGCTCACCTCTCGGGACAGGGGCCCCATTATCTGGAAACACCATATATTTT. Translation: CASSPLGTGAPLSGNTIYF.